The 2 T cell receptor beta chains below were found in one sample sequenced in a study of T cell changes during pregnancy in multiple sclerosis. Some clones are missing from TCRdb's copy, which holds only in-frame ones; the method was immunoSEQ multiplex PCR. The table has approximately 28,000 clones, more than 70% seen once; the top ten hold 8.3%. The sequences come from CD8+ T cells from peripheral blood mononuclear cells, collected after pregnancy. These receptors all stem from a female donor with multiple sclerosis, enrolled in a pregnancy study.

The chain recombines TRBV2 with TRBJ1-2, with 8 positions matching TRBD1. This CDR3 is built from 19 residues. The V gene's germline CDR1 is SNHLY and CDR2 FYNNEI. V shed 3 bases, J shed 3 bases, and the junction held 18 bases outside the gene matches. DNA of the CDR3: TGTGCCAGCAGTGAGGGCGACAGGGGTGGCAGGGGGCTGGACTATGGCTACACCTTC. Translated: CASSEGDRGGRGLDYGYTF.

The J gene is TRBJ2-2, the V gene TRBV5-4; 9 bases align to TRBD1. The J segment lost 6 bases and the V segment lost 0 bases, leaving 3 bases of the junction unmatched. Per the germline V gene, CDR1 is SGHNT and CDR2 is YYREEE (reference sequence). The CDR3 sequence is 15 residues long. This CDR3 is CASSLVGQGAGELFF. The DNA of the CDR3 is TGTGCCAGCAGCTTGGTGGGACAGGGAGCCGGGGAGCTGTTTTTT. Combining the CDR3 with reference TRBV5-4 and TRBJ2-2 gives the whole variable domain ETGVTQSPTHLIKTRGQQVTLRCSSQSGHNTVSWYQQALGQGPQFIFQYYREEENGRGNFPPRFSGLQFPNYSSELNVNALELDDSALYLCASSLVGQGAGELFFGEGSRLTVL.